This entry describes one T cell receptor (beta chain). The antigen remains unidentified. TCRdb itself ran the reads through MiXCR, one entry per CDR3 protein. The data contain around 450,000 distinct CDR3 sequences, approximately 33% of them seen just once; the ten biggest clones take up about 13%. These data come from a study of T cell repertoires in cytomegalovirus infection. J gave up 1 base and V 0 bases, and 5 bases lay outside the gene matches. This CDR3 comprises 17 residues. Per the germline V gene, CDR1 is DFQATT and CDR2 is SNEGSKA (reference sequence). Notes on the study in general: People with CMV and the relevant HLA were identified by cumulative public TCR beta family frequency. What dominated the ex vivo response were HLA-C-restricted CMV-specific TCR beta clonotypes.

This clonotype originated in a human donor in good health (CMV status not recorded). Some clones in this sample may be carry-over from other donors' samples. The sequencing input was PBMCs. The rearrangement joins TRBV20-1 to TRBJ2-3; 12 bases are a match to TRBD2. CDR3 sequence (DNA): TGCAGTGCTAGAGATTTCCGGACTAGCGGGGGCACAGATACGCAGTATTTT. This codes for CSARDFRTSGGTDTQYF.